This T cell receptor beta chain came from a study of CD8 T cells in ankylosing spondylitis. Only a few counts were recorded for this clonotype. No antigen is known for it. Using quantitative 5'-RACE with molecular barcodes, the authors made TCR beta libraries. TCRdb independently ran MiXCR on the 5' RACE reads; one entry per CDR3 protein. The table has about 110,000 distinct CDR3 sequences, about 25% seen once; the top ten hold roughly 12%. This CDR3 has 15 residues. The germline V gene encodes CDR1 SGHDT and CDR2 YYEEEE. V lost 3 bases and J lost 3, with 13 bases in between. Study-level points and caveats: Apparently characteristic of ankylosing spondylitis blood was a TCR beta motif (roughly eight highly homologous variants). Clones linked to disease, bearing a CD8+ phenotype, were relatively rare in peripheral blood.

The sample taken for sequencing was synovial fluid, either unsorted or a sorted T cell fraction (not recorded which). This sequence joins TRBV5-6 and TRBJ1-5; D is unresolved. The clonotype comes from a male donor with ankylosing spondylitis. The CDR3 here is CASSSRGGNNQPQHF. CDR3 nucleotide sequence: TGTGCCAGCAGCTCCCGGGGAGGGAACAATCAGCCCCAGCATTTT.